The entry that follows covers one T cell receptor (beta chain) sequence. The V gene end was trimmed by 4 bases and the J gene end by 6 bases; junction bases not matched to a gene: 4. CDR3 length: 13 amino acids. The germline V gene encodes CDR1 LNHDA and CDR2 SQIVND (reference sequence). This sample stems from a study of CD8 T cells in Susac syndrome. The RNA, roughly 0.45 to 1 ug, was put through reverse transcription using random hexamers. The TCR beta CDR3 was amplified by immunoSEQ multiplex PCR across 54 Vbeta, 13 Jbeta. MiXCR, run by TCRdb on the immunoSEQ multiplex PCR reads, gives a single entry per CDR3 protein. Of over 120,000 distinct CDR3 sequences listed, roughly 94% are singletons. From blood CD8+ and CD4+ T cells, TCR beta sequences were generated. Controls were healthy donors (matched for age and sex). Negative magnetic isolation gave CD8+ and CD4+ cells; FACS enriched CD8+ TEMRA.

This chain joins TRBV19 and TRBJ1-1, with 8 bases aligning to TRBD1. The sequence was collected from a human donor in good health. The specimen was CD4+ T cells from PBMCs. The CDR3 coding sequence is TGTGCCAGTAGTACCCAACAGGGGGCTGAAGCTTTCTTT. It yields the protein CASSTQQGAEAFF.